The 21 T cell receptor beta chains presented below share a single source sample, sequenced in a study of shared clonotypes between healthy human individuals. Sequencing used immunoSEQ multiplex PCR; TCRdb keeps in-frame clones, though not all of them. The sample shows millions of clones, approximately 93% of them seen only once. Sequencing input: naive CD4+ T cells from PBMCs. The subset: CD45RA+ positively selected. The receptors were gathered from a young man in good health. Some clones in this sample may be carry-over from other donors' samples.

This clone was picked up a small number of times. The chain uses TRBV6-5 and TRBJ1-1; TRBD1 agrees at 9 bases. Germline V gives CDR1 MNHEY, CDR2 SVGAGI. Trimming took 7 bases from V and 5 from J; bases not matched to a gene: 8. This CDR3 spans 14 amino acids. CDR3 amino acids: CASNRQGVDTEAFF. In nucleotides, the CDR3 is TGTGCCAGCAACAGACAGGGGGTGGATACTGAAGCTTTCTTT.

For this clone: Other DNA variants within this sample encode the same CDR3. The CDR3 is CASSLQGRETQYF. In DNA form, the CDR3 reads TGTGCCAGCAGCTTGCAGGGGAGAGAGACCCAGTACTTC. The chain links TRBV5-4 to TRBJ2-5; tentatively, D is TRBD1 (6 bases). Germline V gene sequence: CDR1 SGHNT, CDR2 YYREEE (reference sequence). V was pared by 1 base and J by 4 bases, with 8 bases between. The CDR3 is 13 amino acids.

The table lists this clone with a few counts. The chain recombines TRBV5-1 with TRBJ1-1; the D is unclear. Germline-derived CDR1 and CDR2 are SGHRS and YFSETQ. Deletions cut 4 bases from V and 2 bases from J, with 12 bases between. The CDR3 has 14 residues. The CDR3 is CASSNLGPNTEAFF. CDR3 sequence (DNA): TGCGCCAGCAGCAACCTTGGACCCAACACTGAAGCTTTCTTT.

The chain uses TRBV10-3 and TRBJ2-5; weak D call: TRBD1 (6 bases). V lost 7 bases and J 5 bases, leaving 14 bases between the germline ends. The CDR3 spans 13 residues. The germline gives CDR1 ENHRY, CDR2 SYGVKD. The CDR3 loop reads CAIMAGASETQYF. The CDR3 nucleotides are TGTGCCATCATGGCAGGGGCAAGTGAGACCCAGTACTTC.

CDR3 coding DNA: TGTGCCAGCAGCCCGAGACTTGACAATGAGCAGTTCTTC. Translated: CASSPRLDNEQFF. The chain combines TRBV11-1 with TRBJ2-1; D unclear. In germline, CDR1 is SGHAT, CDR2 FQDESV (reference sequence). Trimming left V 5 bases short and J 5 bases short, with 10 bases between. CDR3 length equals 13 residues.

This chain connects TRBV6-5 to TRBJ2-1; TRBD2 matches 8 bases. CDR1 MNHEY and CDR2 SVGAGI come from the germline V gene. Trimming cost V 6 bases and J 10 bases; bases outside gene matches: 14. The CDR3 loop spans 15 amino acids. The CDR3 spells CASSPLGSGAREQFF. The DNA for the CDR3 is TGTGCCAGCAGCCCCTTGGGTAGCGGGGCCAGGGAGCAGTTCTTC.

V is TRBV6-1 and J is TRBJ1-2; a weak D match, TRBD1 (6 bases). Deletions cut 6 bases from V and 0 bases from J, with 14 bases between. Germline values: CDR1 MNHNS, CDR2 SASEGT. This CDR3 comprises 15 residues. Here the CDR3 reads CASSPRQATNYGYTF. The CDR3 bases are TGTGCCAGCAGCCCTAGACAGGCGACTAACTATGGCTACACCTTC.

J is TRBJ2-5 and V is TRBV15, with D possibly being TRBD1 or TRBD2 (5 bases each). The germline gives CDR1 LNHNV, CDR2 YYDKDF (reference sequence). The CDR3 is made up of 13 amino acids. V gave up 0 bases and J gave up 9 bases, with 11 bases separating them. The CDR3 region is CATSRDSLGAQYF. In DNA form, the CDR3 reads TGTGCCACCAGCAGAGACTCCCTGGGGGCCCAGTACTTC.

The CDR3 DNA reads TGTGCCAGCAGCCAAGACAGATCAAGCTGGCAGTACTTC. It codes for CASSQDRSSWQYF. The J gene is TRBJ2-7, the V gene TRBV14; D gene ambiguous. The CDR3 contains 13 residues. Trimming removed 0 bases at V and 9 bases at J, with 12 bases between. Germline lookup yields CDR1 SGHDN and CDR2 FVKESK.

This chain joins TRBV7-2 and TRBJ2-1; a possible D gene is TRBD2 (5 bases). This CDR3 has 17 residues. Germline assignment: CDR1 SGHTA and CDR2 FQGNSA. Between the trimmed V and J ends, which lost 1 base and 7 bases, there was a span of 20 bases. As DNA, the CDR3 is TGTGCCAGCAGCTTAGTCCCCGTAGCGAACCTGGGGAATGAGCAGTTCTTC. Translated: CASSLVPVANLGNEQFF.

A single count supports this clone. The CDR3 spells CASSLRGLGNQPQHF. Written as DNA, the CDR3 is TGTGCCAGCAGTTTAAGGGGGCTGGGCAATCAGCCCCAGCATTTT. This chain connects TRBV28 to TRBJ1-5; TRBD1 matches at 7 bases. The ends lost 2 bases at V and 2 bases at J; junction bases unmatched: 3. Looked up from germline, CDR1 is MDHEN and CDR2 is SYDVKM. This CDR3 is 15 amino acids long.

V is TRBV5-4 and J is TRBJ2-7; possibly TRBD2 for D (8 bases). The germline V gene has CDR1 SGHNT and CDR2 YYREEE (reference sequence). The CDR3 runs to 16 residues. Trimming took 4 bases from V and 6 from J, leaving 23 bases between them. This CDR3 is CASSRGGGRQSSEQYF. CDR3 sequence (DNA): TGTGCCAGCAGCCGAGGGGGCGGGAGGCAAAGTAGCGAGCAGTACTTC.

In DNA, the CDR3 is TGTGCCAGCAGCTTAGGCTCGGGACTAGCGGGAAGAGATACGCAGTATTTT. Translating gives CASSLGSGLAGRDTQYF. The V and J genes are TRBV11-1 and TRBJ2-3; 13 nucleotides agree with TRBD2. With 1 base clipped from V and 5 bases from J, the junction kept 6 bases outside the gene matches. This CDR3 is built from 17 residues. The germline V gene has CDR1 SGHAT and CDR2 FQDESV (reference sequence).

This chain links TRBV5-1 with TRBJ2-3; D may be TRBD1 or TRBD2 (6 bases each). V lost 0 bases, J lost 2 bases, and 16 bases lay in between. Germline CDR1 and CDR2: SGHRS and YFSETQ. The CDR3 has 17 amino acids. The CDR3, as DNA: TGCGCCAGCAGCTTGGATCCGGGGGCCCGTGACACAGATACGCAGTATTTT. Residues: CASSLDPGARDTDTQYF.

The CDR3 bases are TGTGCCAGCAGTTCGCGGAACCAAGAGACCCAGTACTTC. It yields the protein CASSSRNQETQYF. The rearrangement joins TRBV27 to TRBJ2-5, with D uncertain. Trimming removed 4 bases at V and 0 bases at J, with 6 bases between. The germline V gene encodes CDR1 MNHEY and CDR2 SMNVEV (reference sequence). The CDR3 consists of 13 residues.

This rearrangement joins TRBV19 to TRBJ1-2; 7 positions agree with TRBD1. CDR1 and CDR2 from the germline V gene are LNHDA and SQIVND (reference sequence). Trimming removed 6 bases from V and 4 bases from J; junction bases left unmatched: 5. This CDR3 has 13 residues. CDR3 sequence: CASSQGQTYGYTF. CDR3 DNA sequence: TGTGCCAGTAGCCAGGGACAGACCTATGGCTACACCTTC. Supplemented by reference TRBV19 and TRBJ1-2, the full variable domain reads DGGITQSPKYLFRKEGQNVTLSCEQNLNHDAMYWYRQDPGQGLRLIYYSQIVNDFQKGDIAEGYSVSREKKESFPLTVTSAQKNPTAFYLCASSQGQTYGYTFGSGTRLTVV.

This clone was seen once. V gene TRBV15 combines with J gene TRBJ2-5, with 10 bases identical to TRBD1. Germline CDR1 reads LNHNV; CDR2 reads YYDKDF (reference sequence). Losses at the gene ends were 3 bases for V and 5 bases for J; bases not matched to a gene: 6. CDR3 length: 15 amino acids. CDR3 loop: CATSSWGQGPETQYF. Written as DNA, the CDR3 is TGTGCCACCAGCAGTTGGGGACAGGGGCCGGAGACCCAGTACTTC.

This chain uses TRBV29-1 with TRBJ1-1; D gene uncertain. V lost 4 bases and J lost 1, with 10 bases in between. Germline V gene sequence: CDR1 SQVTM, CDR2 ANQGSEA. This CDR3 contains 13 residues. The CDR3 protein is CSVAKSKNTEAFF. Here the CDR3 DNA reads TGCAGCGTTGCTAAGAGCAAGAACACTGAAGCTTTCTTT.

V is TRBV5-4 and J is TRBJ1-1; possibly TRBD1 for D (6 bases). The CDR3 loop spans 14 amino acids. Trimming pared 4 bases from V and 5 bases from J, leaving 15 bases between. Germline CDR1 is SGHNT and CDR2 is YYREEE (reference sequence). The chain's CDR3 is CASSRTVTGTEAFF. CDR3 DNA: TGTGCCAGCAGCCGGACAGTAACGGGGACTGAAGCTTTCTTT.

Points on this clone: The sample holds other DNA sequences that translate to the same CDR3. The V and J genes are TRBV5-1 and TRBJ2-7; D is possibly TRBD1 (6 bases). The CDR3 is made up of 14 amino acids. Germline V gene lookup returns CDR1 SGHRS and CDR2 YFSETQ. V lost 1 base to trimming and J lost 0 bases, with 8 bases between them. The CDR3: CASSLTGSSYEQYF. In nucleotides, the CDR3 is TGCGCCAGCAGCTTGACAGGGAGCTCCTACGAGCAGTACTTC. The variable domain in full, completed from reference TRBV5-1 and TRBJ2-7, reads KAGVTQTPRYLIKTRGQQVTLSCSPISGHRSVSWYQQTPGQGLQFLFEYFSETQRNKGNFPGRFSGRQFSNSRSEMNVSTLELGDSALYLCASSLTGSSYEQYFGPGTRLTVT.

Only one count was recorded for this clone. The chain recombines TRBV27 with TRBJ2-2; D is unclear. V lost 3 bases to trimming and J lost 3 bases, with 8 bases between them. The length of the CDR3 is 14 residues. The germline V gene encodes CDR1 MNHEY and CDR2 SMNVEV (reference sequence). The CDR3 nucleotides read TGTGCCAGCAGTTTTGGTCCGCACACCGGGGAGCTGTTTTTT. Amino acid sequence: CASSFGPHTGELFF.